There are many counts of the clone carrying this TCR beta chain. One entry per CDR3 protein, called by TCRdb with MiXCR from the 5' RACE reads. The sample holds some 350,000 distinct CDR3 sequences, almost 4% seen once. Trimming cost V 5 bases and J 4 bases, with 17 bases left between them. Germline V lookup: CDR1 SGHTA, CDR2 FQGNSA. This CDR3 is built from 15 residues. This sample is part of a study of T cells after yellow fever vaccination. The sequence was obtained from a man in his late teens or twenties who received the YFV17D yellow fever vaccine. This chain joins TRBV7-2 and TRBJ1-2, with D possibly matching TRBD1 (5 bases). The sample was PBMCs, taken 5 days after the yellow fever booster vaccination. This CDR3 is CASSVRDGGAYGYTF. CDR3 DNA: TGTGCCAGCAGCGTACGGGACGGCGGGGCCTATGGCTACACCTTC.